Each of the 21 T cell receptor beta chains below was sequenced from the same sample in a study of T cells in Graves' hyperthyroidism and ophthalmopathy. Amplified regions were TCR beta CDR3 sequences from RNA transcripts. First-round RT-PCR targeting the TCR CDR3 was performed with the HTBI primer set. TCRdb ran MiXCR on the multiplex PCR reads and lists one entry per CDR3 protein. The top ten clones hold about 50% of a sample with around 340,000 distinct CDR3 sequences, 21% of them seen once. The source material was blood. All receptors come from a woman between 45 and 65 years old with Graves' hyperthyroidism.

This clonotype occurred many times. The chain links TRBV11-2 to TRBJ2-5; 15 nucleotides align to TRBD2. J was trimmed by 1 base and V by 5 bases; bases with no gene match: 8. Germline V CDR1 and CDR2: SGHAT, FQNNGV. The CDR3 totals 18 residues. DNA for the CDR3: TGTGCCAGCAGCCCCTGGACTAGCGGGAGGGCCCGCCAAGAGACCCAGTACTTC. The encoded protein is CASSPWTSGRARQETQYF.

CDR3 sequence (DNA): TGTGCCTGGAGTTACAGCGAAATCTATGGCTACACCTTC. It codes for CAWSYSEIYGYTF. The J gene is TRBJ1-2, the V gene TRBV30; no clear D gene. V was cut by 2 bases and J by 4 bases, with 11 bases left in between. The V gene's germline CDR1 is GTSNPN and CDR2 SVGIG (reference sequence). The CDR3 covers 13 residues.

V is TRBV6-2 or TRBV6-3 and J is TRBJ2-5, with TRBD2 matching over 7 bases. This CDR3 is 15 amino acids long. From germline, CDR1 is MNHEY and CDR2 SVGEGT. V gave up 6 bases and J gave up 1 base; unmatched junction bases: 8. The CDR3, as DNA: TGTGCCAGCAGGGTCGGGGGAGGGCGCCAAGAGACCCAGTACTTC. Translating it yields CASRVGGGRQETQYF.

This clonotype was counted at least ten times. The rearrangement joins TRBV11-1 to TRBJ2-7; 11 bases match TRBD1. J gave up 5 bases and V 5 bases, and 5 bases lay outside the gene matches. Per germline, CDR1 SGHAT and CDR2 FQDESV (reference sequence). There are 14 residues in the CDR3. Here the CDR3 DNA reads TGTGCCAGCAGCGAAAGGGACAGGGGGGACGAGCAGTACTTC. Amino acid sequence: CASSERDRGDEQYF.

This clonotype was counted ten times or more. J is TRBJ1-2 and V is TRBV7-9, with 9 bases aligning to TRBD1. Germline CDR1 SEHNR, CDR2 FQNEAQ (reference sequence). The V and J ends lost 5 bases and 5 bases, in that order; junction bases with no gene match: 12. The CDR3 has 16 amino acids. The chain's CDR3 is CASSLSLRGTGYGYTF. CDR3 sequence (DNA): TGTGCCAGCAGCCTATCGCTCCGAGGGACAGGGTATGGCTACACCTTC.

This clonotype was found many times. The CDR3 bases are TGTGCCAGCAGCTTAGAGGGGGCTGGCGAGCAGTACTTC. Translation: CASSLEGAGEQYF. This chain links TRBV11-3 with TRBJ2-7; tentatively, D is TRBD1 (6 bases). V lost 0 bases and J lost 6, with 9 bases in between. From germline, CDR1 is SGHNT and CDR2 YENEEA. This CDR3 region has 13 residues.

The CDR3 coding sequence is TGTGCCAGCAGCGGACGTACGAGCGAGAGTTTCGCCTACGAGCAGTACTTC. Translated, it gives CASSGRTSESFAYEQYF. The chain joins TRBV14 to TRBJ2-7; no definite D call. The CDR3 covers 17 residues. CDR1 and CDR2 (germline): SGHDN, FVKESK. Trimming removed 5 bases at V and 2 bases at J, with 22 bases between.

V gene TRBV20-1 combines with J gene TRBJ1-2; a weak D match, TRBD1 (6 bases). The V end lost 3 bases, the J end lost 4 bases, and 18 bases lay between the germline ends. CDR1 is DFQATT, CDR2 SNEGSKA, per germline (reference sequence). This CDR3 is built from 15 residues. The CDR3 region is CSARTREGVVYGYTF. For the CDR3, the DNA is TGCAGTGCTAGGACCCGGGAGGGGGTAGTCTATGGCTACACCTTC.

This clonotype was counted between two and nine times. The V call is TRBV6-9, the J call TRBJ2-1; D possibly corresponds to TRBD2 (6 bases). CDR3 length: 15 amino acids. From germline, CDR1 is MNHGY and CDR2 SVAAGI. The V end was cut by 2 bases, the J end by 0 bases, with 8 bases between. DNA for the CDR3: TGTGCCAGCAGTTATACTAGCTCCTCCTACAATGAGCAGTTCTTC. This codes for CASSYTSSSYNEQFF.

This clonotype showed up many times. The chain employs TRBV7-9 and TRBJ1-2, with TRBD1 matching 8 bases. Losses at the gene ends were 5 bases for V and 6 bases for J; bases not matched to a gene: 2. The CDR3 loop spans 12 amino acids. Germline CDR1 reads SEHNR; CDR2 reads FQNEAQ (reference sequence). In DNA, the CDR3 is TGTGCCAGCAGCGCAGGGGGCGATGGCTACACCTTC. Encoded protein: CASSAGGDGYTF.

The genes are TRBV2 and TRBJ1-5; the D gene is possibly TRBD1 (6 bases). Germline assignment: CDR1 SNHLY and CDR2 FYNNEI. This CDR3 region has 15 residues. V shed 3 bases and J shed 3 bases, with 12 bases lying between them. CDR3 nucleotide sequence: TGTGCCAGCAGTGAGGTGGACAGCCTCAATCAGCCCCAGCATTTT. This translates into CASSEVDSLNQPQHF.

This clonotype was found many times. The CDR3 region has the DNA TGCAGTGCTAGTTCCCGGGAGGGGTACAATGAGCAGTTCTTC. It encodes CSASSREGYNEQFF. The rearrangement links TRBV20-1 to TRBJ2-1, with TRBD2 identical over 8 bases. V was pared by 3 bases and J by 4 bases, with 5 bases of the junction left unmatched. CDR1 is DFQATT and CDR2 is SNEGSKA in the germline V gene (reference sequence). The CDR3 spans 14 residues.

This clonotype was counted between two and nine times. The genes are TRBV6-2 or TRBV6-3 and TRBJ1-2, with 7 bases matching TRBD1. CDR1 is MNHEY, CDR2 SVGEGT, per germline. The CDR3 is 13 residues long. V lost 5 bases and J lost 8; bases outside the gene matches: 8. CDR3 in DNA: TGTGCCAGCAGTCAAAAGACGGGACAGGGCTACACCTTC. This translates into CASSQKTGQGYTF.

The table lists this clonotype with many counts. V is TRBV28 and J is TRBJ2-3; TRBD1 agrees at 7 bases. CDR3 length equals 15 residues. Germline CDR1 reads MDHEN; CDR2 reads SYDVKM. Unmatched junction bases numbered 6, after V lost 2 bases and J lost 4 bases. CDR3 bases: TGTGCCAGCAGTTTAGGAGGACAGGTCGCAGATACGCAGTATTTT. As protein: CASSLGGQVADTQYF. Variable domain in full (rest from reference TRBV28 and TRBJ2-3): DVKVTQSSRYLVKRTGEKVFLECVQDMDHENMFWYRQDPGLGLRLIYFSYDVKMKEKGDIPEGYSVSREKKERFSLILESASTNQTSMYLCASSLGGQVADTQYFGPGTRLTVL.

The V call is TRBV29-1, the J call TRBJ2-5, with 7 bases identical to TRBD1. Germline trimming cut 6 bases from V and 1 base from J; bases unmatched to any gene: 11. The CDR3 consists of 15 residues. Germline assignment: CDR1 SQVTM and CDR2 ANQGSEA. The CDR3 here is CSVTLDRRLQETQYF. The CDR3, as DNA: TGCAGCGTGACACTGGACAGGAGACTCCAAGAGACCCAGTACTTC.

This chain links TRBV11-2 with TRBJ1-2; 9 bases match TRBD1. V trimming: 9 bases; J trimming: 4 bases; junction bases outside the gene matches: 12. Germline loops: CDR1 SGHAT, CDR2 FQNNGV. CDR3 size: 15 residues. CDR3 amino acids: CARRTNPGQGYGYTF. The CDR3, as DNA: TGTGCCAGAAGGACCAATCCGGGACAGGGCTATGGCTACACCTTC. The whole variable domain, filled in from reference TRBV11-2 and TRBJ1-2, reads EAGVAQSPRYKIIEKRQSVAFWCNPISGHATLYWYQQILGQGPKLLIQFQNNGVVDDSQLPKDRFSAERLKGVDSTLKIQPAKLEDSAVYLCARRTNPGQGYGYTFGSGTRLTVV.

The gene calls are TRBV11-2 and TRBJ2-5; the match to TRBD1 covers 7 bases. The trim removed 0 bases at V and 2 bases at J, leaving 18 bases unmatched. This CDR3 spans 20 amino acids. CDR1 and CDR2 (germline): SGHAT, FQNNGV. The DNA for the CDR3 is TGTGCCAGCAGCTTAGATTGGCGACAGGGAAGAAGGACCATACAAGAGACCCAGTACTTC. This encodes CASSLDWRQGRRTIQETQYF.

This clonotype was seen ten or more times. The chain joins TRBV28 to TRBJ2-1, with D hard to call. Germline V gives CDR1 MDHEN, CDR2 SYDVKM. V gave up 1 base and J gave up 9 bases, with 7 bases separating them. The CDR3 has 12 residues. CDR3 in amino acids: CASSLSLGEQFF. The CDR3 coding sequence is TGTGCCAGCAGTTTATCGTTGGGTGAGCAGTTCTTC.

The chain employs TRBV29-1 and TRBJ2-2; 9 bases fit TRBD2. Germline assignment: CDR1 SQVTM and CDR2 ANQGSEA. V trimming: 5 bases; J trimming: 5 bases; junction bases outside the gene matches: 9. CDR3 size: 15 residues. In nucleotides, the CDR3 is TGCAGCGTTCATCCTAGCGGGACTGGAACCGGGGAGCTGTTTTTT. Translated, it gives CSVHPSGTGTGELFF.

The table lists this clonotype with many counts. V and J are TRBV29-1 and TRBJ2-1; TRBD1 might be the D (6 bases). From germline, CDR1 is SQVTM and CDR2 ANQGSEA. V gave up 7 bases and J gave up 3 bases, with 13 bases separating them. The CDR3 length is 13 residues. Here the CDR3 reads CSGAGTIYNEQFF. In DNA form, the CDR3 reads TGCAGCGGGGCCGGGACAATCTACAATGAGCAGTTCTTC.

In its sample, this clonotype was seen many times. The chain links TRBV30 to TRBJ2-3, with D possibly TRBD1 on 6 matching bases. The CDR3 has 14 residues. Germline V gene sequence: CDR1 GTSNPN, CDR2 SVGIG (reference sequence). The V end lost 3 bases, the J end lost 0 bases, and 10 bases lay between the germline ends. DNA for the CDR3: TGTGCCTGGAGCCTGGGGGCTAGCACAGATACGCAGTATTTT. It codes for CAWSLGASTDTQYF.